Reported below is one T cell receptor (beta chain). The sample comes from a study of blood T cell repertoires in COVID-19. On the study more broadly: Sources were T cells, B-cell-depleted T cells, or PBMCs; the material itself was cDNA or gDNA.

Patients in Seattle were enrolled during active infection, then followed longitudinally. V lost 8 bases, J lost 2 bases, and 26 bases lay in between. The germline gives CDR1 LGHNA, CDR2 YNFKEQ. This CDR3 region has 18 residues. As originally analysed: Amplification of reference gene primers was used by the study to estimate nucleated cell counts. Clones were read by immunoSEQ multiplex PCR, and TCRdb kept only the in-frame ones, dropping some. V, J and clone size reflect that table, while D and trimming were determined from the DNA. The table shows 180,000 or so clones, with about 81% occurring only once.

Sequenced input: peripheral blood. The clonotype was recovered from a woman aged 80 or older with COVID-19, enrolled during active disease. This rearrangement joins TRBV4-2 to TRBJ2-3; D perhaps matches TRBD1 (5 bases). The CDR3 protein is CASSTGADSTLNTDTQYF. The CDR3 DNA sequence: TGTGCCAGCTCAACAGGCGCAGACAGCACTCTAAACACAGATACGCAGTATTTT.